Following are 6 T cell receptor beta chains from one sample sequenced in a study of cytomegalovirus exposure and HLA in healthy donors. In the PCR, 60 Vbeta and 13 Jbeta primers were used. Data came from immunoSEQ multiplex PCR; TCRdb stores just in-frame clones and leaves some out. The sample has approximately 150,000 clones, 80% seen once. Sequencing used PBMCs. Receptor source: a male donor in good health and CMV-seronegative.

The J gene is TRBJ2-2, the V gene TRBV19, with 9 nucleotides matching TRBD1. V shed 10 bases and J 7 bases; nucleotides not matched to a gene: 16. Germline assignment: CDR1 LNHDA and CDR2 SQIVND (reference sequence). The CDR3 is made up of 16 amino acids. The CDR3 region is CATARTGAIIGGELFF. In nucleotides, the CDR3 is TGTGCCACCGCCCGGACAGGGGCTATTATCGGCGGGGAGCTGTTTTTT.

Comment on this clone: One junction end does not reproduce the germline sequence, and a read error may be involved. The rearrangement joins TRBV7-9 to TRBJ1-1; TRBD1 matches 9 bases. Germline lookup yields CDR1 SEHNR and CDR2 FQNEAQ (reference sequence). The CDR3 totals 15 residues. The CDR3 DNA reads TGTTCCAGCAGCCTACGAACAGGGGGCAACACTGAAGCTTTCTTT. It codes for CSSSLRTGGNTEAFF.

The DNA of the CDR3 is TGTGCCAGCAGCCCCTCCGGGACAGTAGGGTCCGGGGAGCTGTTTTTT. It yields the protein CASSPSGTVGSGELFF. The chain uses TRBV7-8 and TRBJ2-2; TRBD1 agrees at 7 bases. V gave up 5 bases and J gave up 6 bases; unmatched junction bases: 12. The CDR3 has 16 amino acids. Germline loops: CDR1 SGHVS, CDR2 FQNEAQ.

DNA of the CDR3: TGTGCCAGCAGCCCAGGGGGGCAGTCCCCCAGTATGACCCAGTACTTC. It encodes CASSPGGQSPSMTQYF. The chain has TRBV11-3 and TRBJ2-5; maybe TRBD1 (7 bases). This CDR3 is built from 16 residues. V lost 5 bases, J lost 7 bases, and 23 bases lay in between. CDR1 is SGHNT and CDR2 is YENEEA in the germline V gene.

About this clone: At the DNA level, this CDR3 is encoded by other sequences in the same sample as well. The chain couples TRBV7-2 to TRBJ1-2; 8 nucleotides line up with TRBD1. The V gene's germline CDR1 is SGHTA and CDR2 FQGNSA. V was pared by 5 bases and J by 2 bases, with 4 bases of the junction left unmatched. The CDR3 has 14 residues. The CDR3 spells CASSLGQGNYGYTF. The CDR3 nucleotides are TGTGCCAGCAGCCTCGGACAGGGCAACTATGGCTACACCTTC.

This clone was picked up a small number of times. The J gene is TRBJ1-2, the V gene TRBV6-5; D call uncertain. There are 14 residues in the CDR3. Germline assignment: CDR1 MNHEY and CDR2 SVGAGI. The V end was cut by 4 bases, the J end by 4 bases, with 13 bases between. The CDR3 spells CASSSRQASYGYTF. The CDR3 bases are TGTGCCAGCAGTTCTCGTCAGGCATCCTATGGCTACACCTTC.